The 12 T cell receptor beta chains listed next were all sequenced from one sample in a study of cytomegalovirus exposure and HLA in healthy donors. PCR primers comprised 60 Vbeta and 13 Jbeta primers. The assay was immunoSEQ multiplex PCR, and TCRdb's table has in-frame clones only and misses some. Here the sample spans roughly 150,000 clones, 76% being singletons. The specimen was PBMCs. These receptors were obtained from a male donor in good health and CMV-seronegative.

The chain links TRBV7-2 to TRBJ2-5; D may be TRBD2 (6 bases). Gene TRBJ2-7 matches the end of the DNA better, so the J call may be wrong. The CDR3 extends over 15 amino acids. Germline V CDR1 and CDR2: SGHTA, FQGNSA. Here the CDR3 DNA reads TGTGCCAGCAGCTTAGATTGGCGGGGCCCTTACGAGCAGTACTTC. It yields the protein CASSLDWRGPYEQYF.

This clone turned up a few times. The CDR3 loop reads CASSLTSRGAGELFF. The DNA for the CDR3 is TGTGCCAGTAGTCTGACTAGCAGAGGGGCCGGGGAGCTGTTTTTT. The chain carries TRBV19 and TRBJ2-2; 7 nucleotides match TRBD2. The germline V gene has CDR1 LNHDA and CDR2 SQIVND (reference sequence). This CDR3 contains 15 residues. Trimming at V came to 5 bases and at J to 6 bases, leaving 9 bases not matched to a gene.

This clone was counted between two and nine times. The chain employs TRBV4-1 and TRBJ1-1, with D perhaps matching TRBD1 (6 bases). The CDR3 extends over 13 amino acids. In germline, CDR1 is MGHRA, CDR2 YSYEKL. The V gene lost 3 bases and the J gene lost 7 bases, with 12 bases spanning the gap. The CDR3 is CASSQQGQLEAFF. The DNA for the CDR3 is TGCGCCAGCAGCCAGCAAGGACAGCTTGAAGCTTTCTTT.

This chain uses TRBV7-6 with TRBJ2-1; 10 bases match TRBD1. Germline CDR1 reads SGHVS; CDR2 reads FNYEAQ. After removal of 5 bases from V and 5 bases from J, the junction contained 3 bases not matched to a gene. The CDR3 sequence is 14 residues long. The CDR3 sequence is CASSPGTGDNEQFF. As DNA, the CDR3 is TGTGCCAGCAGCCCCGGGACAGGGGACAATGAGCAGTTCTTC.

This clone came up a few times. V and J are TRBV6-6 and TRBJ2-6, with a possible D match to TRBD2 (7 bases). This CDR3 comprises 16 residues. Trimming pared 10 bases from V and 0 bases from J, leaving 16 bases between. The V gene's germline CDR1 is MNHNY and CDR2 SVGAGI (reference sequence). The CDR3 nucleotides are TGTGCCACTTCGGGGGGCGGAAGCTCTGGGGCCAACGTCCTGACTTTC. Translated, it gives CATSGGGSSGANVLTF.

CDR3 sequence (DNA): TGTGCCAGCAGCCAAGATGCATCAGGGCTCTATCAGCCCCAGCATTTT. Protein product: CASSQDASGLYQPQHF. V gene TRBV14 combines with J gene TRBJ1-5; a possible D gene is TRBD1 (5 bases). This CDR3 contains 16 residues. The V gene lost 0 bases and the J gene lost 5 bases, with 14 bases spanning the gap. Germline loops: CDR1 SGHDN, CDR2 FVKESK.

CDR3 sequence: CASRGGSEQYF. DNA of the CDR3: TGTGCCAGCAGAGGGGGAAGCGAGCAGTACTTC. The V and J genes are TRBV6-5 and TRBJ2-7; weak D call: TRBD1 (6 bases). The CDR3 spans 11 residues. From germline, CDR1 is MNHEY and CDR2 SVGAGI. V dropped 6 bases and J dropped 6 bases, with 9 bases sitting between them.

The chain has TRBV5-1 and TRBJ2-7, with D perhaps matching TRBD1 (5 bases). Trimming cost V 1 base and J 2 bases, with 13 bases left between them. CDR1 is SGHRS and CDR2 is YFSETQ in the germline V gene. CDR3 length equals 15 residues. CDR3 DNA: TGCGCCAGCAGCTTGTGGCCAGGGATAACCTACGAGCAGTACTTC. This codes for CASSLWPGITYEQYF.

The chain has TRBV11-2 and TRBJ2-3, with D hard to call. The germline V and J ends were trimmed by 0 bases and 2 bases, with 3 bases remaining between them. The CDR3 spans 13 residues. CDR1 and CDR2 from the germline V gene are SGHAT and FQNNGV. CDR3 sequence (DNA): TGTGCCAGCAGCTTAGACCTCACAGATACGCAGTATTTT. Its protein product is CASSLDLTDTQYF.

This clone was observed a few times. The rearrangement uses TRBV11-2 and TRBJ2-7; 12 bases are a match to TRBD1. The CDR3 runs 14 residues. Germline V gene sequence: CDR1 SGHAT, CDR2 FQNNGV. J lost 6 bases, V lost 4 bases, and 4 bases had no gene match. CDR3 loop: CASSSGTGGLEQYF. CDR3 DNA sequence: TGTGCCAGCAGCTCCGGGACAGGGGGCCTCGAGCAGTACTTC.

This chain joins TRBV7-2 and TRBJ2-3; TRBD2 matches 8 bases. V was clipped by 1 base and J by 0 bases; unmatched bases: 6. CDR3 length: 17 residues. CDR1 and CDR2 from the germline V gene are SGHTA and FQGNSA. The CDR3 DNA follows: TGTGCCAGCAGCTTAGTTGCGGGGGGAGGGAGCACAGATACGCAGTATTTT. Residues: CASSLVAGGGSTDTQYF.

The gene calls are TRBV6-6 and TRBJ1-5, with D perhaps TRBD1 (5 bases). CDR1 is MNHNY, CDR2 SVGAGI, per germline (reference sequence). Between the trimmed V and J ends, which lost 6 bases and 4 bases, there was a span of 10 bases. CDR3 length: 13 residues. The CDR3 DNA sequence: TGTGCCAGCAGGGGGGGTCGGAATCAGCCCCAGCATTTT. It specifies CASRGGRNQPQHF.